This is a list of T cell receptor beta chains from one sample in a study of cytomegalovirus exposure and HLA in healthy donors. Assay: immunoSEQ multiplex PCR; the TCRdb copy retains only in-frame clones and omits some. Here the sample spans some 150,000 clones, about 82% being singletons. Sequenced: PBMCs. The receptors stem from a woman in her twenties or thirties in good health and CMV-seropositive. Each CDR3 is given with its conserved first and last residue. D genes are given only for firm matches. The listing skips clone size in some rows; elsewhere it reads once, few, many or a size class.

v_gene	d_gene	abundance	j_gene	CDR3aa	CDR3nt
TRBV5-6	-	-	TRBJ2-1	CASSSYGLPGEQFF	TGTGCCAGCAGCTCCTACGGACTCCCCGGTGAGCAGTTCTTC
TRBV4-3	TRBD2	-	TRBJ2-2	CASSHLAGANTGELFF	TGCGCCAGCAGCCACCTAGCGGGGGCGAACACCGGGGAGCTGTTTTTT
TRBV29-1	-	-	TRBJ2-3	CSVEDRRGTDTQYF	TGCAGCGTTGAAGATAGGCGCGGGACAGATACGCAGTATTTT
TRBV9	-	few	TRBJ2-3	CASSAPTATDTQYF	TGTGCCAGCAGCGCCCCGACAGCCACAGATACGCAGTATTTT
TRBV7-2	TRBD2	-	TRBJ2-7	CATKGKRGPYEQYF	TGTGCCACTAAGGGGAAGCGGGGCCCCTACGAGCAGTACTTC
TRBV6-5	-	few	TRBJ1-2	CASSNPTTANYGYTF	TGTGCCAGCAGCAATCCAACGACAGCGAACTATGGCTACACCTTC
TRBV5-1	-	-	TRBJ1-1	CASSPGGGNGGYTEAFF	TGCGCCAGCAGCCCTGGCGGGGGGAACGGGGGATACACTGAAGCTTTCTTT
TRBV5-4	-	-	TRBJ1-2	CASSLAGNYGYTF	TGTGCCAGCAGCTTGGCGGGGAACTATGGCTACACCTTC
TRBV6-5	-	once	TRBJ1-2	CATPANYGYTF	TGTGCCACCCCAGCTAACTATGGCTACACCTTC
TRBV2	-	-	TRBJ1-1	CASKKLWSSPEAFF	TGTGCCAGCAAGAAGCTGTGGAGTTCCCCTGAAGCTTTCTTT
TRBV6-1	-	-	TRBJ2-2	CASRPGSTGELFF	TGTGCCAGCAGGCCAGGGTCCACCGGGGAGCTGTTTTTT
TRBV30	-	once	TRBJ1-2	CAWSIQGPGYTF	TGTGCCTGGAGTATCCAGGGCCCTGGCTACACCTTC
TRBV19	-	-	TRBJ2-3	CASSMGGRGRTDTQYF	TGTGCCAGTAGTATGGGAGGAAGGGGAAGAACAGATACGCAGTATTTT
TRBV5-1	-	few	TRBJ2-3	CASSLGQSTDTQYF	TGCGCCAGCAGCTTGGGACAGAGCACAGATACGCAGTATTTT
TRBV7-3	TRBD1	once	TRBJ2-3	CASSADRGTDTQYF	TGTGCCAGCAGCGCGGACAGGGGCACAGATACGCAGTATTTT
TRBV6-6	-	-	TRBJ1-4	CASQGKGNEKLFF	TGTGCCAGCCAGGGGAAGGGTAATGAAAAACTGTTTTTT
TRBV6-1	-	-	TRBJ1-5	CASRITGMDQPQHF	TGTGCCAGCAGGATTACAGGGATGGATCAGCCCCAGCATTTT
TRBV7-3	-	-	TRBJ1-2	CASSSSPQGDGYTF	TGTGCCAGCAGCTCATCGCCTCAGGGCGATGGCTACACCTTC
TRBV19	TRBD1	-	TRBJ1-2	CASTPQGARGYTF	TGTGCCAGTACCCCCCAGGGGGCGCGTGGCTACACCTTC
TRBV14	-	-	TRBJ1-3	CASSQAFGHNIGNTIYF	TGTGCCAGCAGCCAAGCCTTTGGACACAACATCGGAAACACCATATATTTT
TRBV2	-	few	TRBJ1-1	CASSDLLLYTEAFF	TGTGCCAGCAGTGATCTACTCCTTTACACTGAAGCTTTCTTT
TRBV6-1	-	-	TRBJ1-2	CAIQKGQGNYGYTF	TGTGCCATCCAGAAGGGGCAGGGCAACTATGGCTACACCTTC
TRBV30	-	-	TRBJ2-7	CAWSRGTFGEQYF	TGTGCCTGGAGTAGGGGGACCTTCGGGGAGCAGTACTTC
TRBV25-1	-	-	TRBJ2-7	CASSETQGRYEQYF	TGTGCCAGCAGTGAGACACAGGGTCGCTACGAGCAGTACTTC
TRBV9	TRBD1	-	TRBJ1-2	CASSTGQGESRNYGYTF	TGTGCCAGCAGCACCGGACAGGGAGAATCGCGAAACTATGGCTACACCTTC
TRBV27	TRBD1	-	TRBJ1-6	CASHRGLGSPLHF	TGTGCCAGCCACAGGGGCTTGGGGTCACCCCTCCACTTT
TRBV2	-	-	TRBJ2-7	CASSEGLSYEQYF	TGTGCCAGCAGTGAAGGCCTATCCTACGAGCAGTACTTC
TRBV29-1	-	-	TRBJ1-1	CSVEDRRDSLDTEAFF	TGCAGCGTTGAAGATCGGAGGGACTCCCTTGACACTGAAGCTTTCTTT
TRBV29-1	-	-	TRBJ1-1	CSVEPQANTEAFF	TGCAGCGTTGAACCCCAGGCCAACACTGAAGCTTTCTTT
TRBV6-6	TRBD1	few	TRBJ1-2	CASSFGQGLHYGYTF	TGTGCCAGCAGTTTCGGACAGGGATTGCACTATGGCTACACCTTC
TRBV18	-	once	TRBJ2-3	CASSPPSGITDTQYF	TGTGCCAGCTCACCACCGTCAGGGATTACAGATACGCAGTATTTT
TRBV4-1	TRBD2	-	TRBJ2-1	CASSQVVGGGYNEQFF	TGCGCCAGCAGCCAAGTCGTCGGGGGGGGGTACAATGAGCAGTTCTTC
TRBV2	TRBD1	once	TRBJ1-2	CASSLTGGHGYTF	TGTGCCAGCAGTTTAACAGGGGGCCATGGCTACACCTTC
TRBV4-2	-	-	TRBJ2-5	CASSQAGGGETQYF	TGTGCCAGCAGCCAAGCGGGGGGCGGGGAGACCCAGTACTTC
TRBV5-4	TRBD1	-	TRBJ2-5	CASSLTGAQETQYF	TGTGCCAGCAGCTTGACAGGGGCTCAAGAGACCCAGTACTTC
TRBV7-3	TRBD1	few	TRBJ2-3	CASSLQGASSDTQYF	TGTGCCAGCAGCTTGCAGGGGGCGAGTTCAGATACGCAGTATTTT
TRBV4-3	-	-	TRBJ1-2	CASSQVLGAGYTF	TGCGCCAGCAGCCAAGTGCTGGGGGCCGGCTACACCTTC
TRBV6-6	-	-	TRBJ2-7	CASSSRDEQYF	TGTGCCAGCAGCTCCAGGGACGAGCAGTACTTC
TRBV4-3	TRBD1	-	TRBJ1-2	CASSQDRLRQGTVYGYTF	TGCGCCAGCAGCCAAGATCGGCTAAGACAGGGAACCGTTTATGGCTACACCTTC
TRBV2	TRBD1	-	TRBJ2-7	CASSDQGADYEQYF	TGTGCCAGCAGTGACCAGGGGGCGGACTACGAGCAGTACTTC
TRBV27	-	-	TRBJ1-4	CASRPGHSNEKLFF	TGTGCCAGCCGGCCTGGCCACAGCAATGAAAAACTGTTTTTT
TRBV9	-	-	TRBJ1-1	CASSVDPFGQGNTEAFF	TGTGCCAGCAGCGTAGACCCTTTTGGGCAGGGGAACACTGAAGCTTTCTTT
TRBV28	-	-	TRBJ2-7	CASREIDRYPYEQYF	TGTGCCAGCAGAGAGATAGACAGATACCCCTACGAGCAGTACTTC
TRBV27	TRBD2	-	TRBJ2-1	CASSPPTSGGYNEQFF	TGTGCCAGCAGTCCCCCGACTAGCGGGGGGTACAATGAGCAGTTCTTC
TRBV5-1	TRBD1	-	TRBJ1-2	CASSPQGETYGYTF	TGCGCCAGCAGCCCACAGGGGGAGACCTATGGCTACACCTTC
TRBV13	-	-	TRBJ2-7	CASSSRQTYEQYF	TGTGCCAGCAGCTCAAGACAGACCTACGAGCAGTACTTC
TRBV7-9	-	-	TRBJ2-6	CASSLRVSGANVLTF	TGTGCCAGCAGCTTAAGAGTCTCTGGGGCCAACGTCCTGACTTTC
TRBV27	TRBD1	few	TRBJ1-5	CASSLEGGVQPQHF	TGTGCCAGCAGTTTAGAAGGGGGCGTCCAGCCCCAGCATTTT
TRBV28	-	-	TRBJ2-1	CASSFPQGWNNEQFF	TGTGCCAGCAGTTTTCCCCAGGGGTGGAACAATGAGCAGTTCTTC
TRBV5-1	-	few	TRBJ2-7	CASSFIAGTTYEQYF	TGCGCCAGCAGCTTTATAGCTGGGACAACCTACGAGCAGTACTTC
TRBV5-1	TRBD2	-	TRBJ2-7	CASSLGGLAGTFYEQYF	TGCGCCAGCAGCTTGGGGGGACTAGCGGGGACGTTCTACGAGCAGTACTTC
TRBV18	TRBD1	-	TRBJ2-5	CASSRGTGGQETQYF	TGTGCCAGCTCACGAGGGACAGGGGGCCAAGAGACCCAGTACTTC
TRBV6-6	TRBD1	few	TRBJ1-4	CASTLTGGSEKLFF	TGTGCCAGCACCCTGACAGGGGGAAGTGAAAAACTGTTTTTT